This T cell receptor (beta chain) derives from a study of T cells in Graves' hyperthyroidism and ophthalmopathy. This CDR3 spans 15 amino acids. With 0 bases removed from V and 3 bases from J, the gap between germline ends came to 15 bases. Germline V gene sequence: CDR1 DFQATT, CDR2 SNEGSKA (reference sequence). In this sample, this clonotype turned up many times. Individuals with ophthalmopathy presented a Clinical Activity Score of at least 3, a NOSPECS grade of at least 4 and a duration under 3 months. Patients were excluded because of uncontrolled infection, other autoimmune disease, pregnancy or lactation. It was RNA transcripts that yielded the amplified TCR beta CDR3 regions. Researchers ran a first-round RT-PCR on the TCR CDR3 using the HTBI primer set. TCRdb redid the calling of the multiplex PCR reads with MiXCR, one entry per CDR3 protein. The sample yields over 450,000 distinct CDR3 sequences, 17% seen once.

The origin of this receptor is a woman under 30 with Graves' ophthalmopathy. The V gene is TRBV20-1, the J gene TRBJ2-7; D is possibly TRBD1 (9 bases). Sequencing was performed on blood. The CDR3, as DNA: TGCAGTGCTAGAGATAGCGGGACAGGGCACTACGAGCAGTACTTC. Encoded protein: CSARDSGTGHYEQYF.